This entry features one TCR beta chain sequence. Seattle cases were enrolled at active infection and followed longitudinally. V was pared by 2 bases and J by 1 base, with 15 bases between. CDR1 KGHSH and CDR2 LQKENI come from the germline V gene. The CDR3 is made up of 17 amino acids. This sample was taken from a study of blood T cell repertoires in COVID-19. Study in general: COVID-19 samples collected from the United States, Italy and Spain covered acute and convalescent phases. Sample material is recorded as cDNA or gDNA derived from T cells, B-cell-depleted T cells, or PBMCs.

The authors' processing: Cell counts per sample came from amplifying reference gene primers. The table came from immunoSEQ multiplex PCR; TCRdb's copy has only in-frame clones and leaves some out. V and J calls plus clone size are reproduced from that table; the DNA served to infer D and trimming. The table shows 300,000 to 400,000 clones, with about 87% occurring only once. The source of this sequence is a woman aged 45-60 years with COVID-19, enrolled during active disease. The genes are TRBV18 and TRBJ1-3; D ambiguous. The sequenced sample was peripheral blood. In DNA form, the CDR3 reads TGTGCCAGCTCACCAATCGGTACAGAGCTATCTGGAAACACCATATATTTT. The encoded protein is CASSPIGTELSGNTIYF.